The source of this T cell receptor beta chain is a study of post-analysis software for immune sequencing data. Trimming cost V 8 bases and J 0 bases, with 24 bases left between them. Germline V lookup: CDR1 KGHSH, CDR2 LQKENI. CDR3 length equals 18 residues. As for this clonotype: Its antigen remains unidentified.

Broader study findings: Controls showed lower frequencies than patients for five TRBV segments, and TRBV5-6, TRBV5-1 and TRBV20-1 were among these. There was significantly lower normalized Chao1 diversity in multiple sclerosis patients than in controls.

Researchers reported that TCR beta cDNA libraries carried unique molecular identifiers. TCRdb reprocessed the PCR reads via MiXCR and lists one record per CDR3 protein. Of about 260,000 distinct CDR3 sequences listed, 30% to 45% are singletons. The sequence came from a girl aged 10-17 years with multiple sclerosis. V usage is TRBV18 and J usage is TRBJ2-3, with D hard to call. Sequences were obtained from blood. This chain's CDR3 is CASAGRAIILSSTDTQYF. CDR3 nucleotides: TGTGCCAGCGCCGGAAGGGCCATCATCCTATCTAGCACAGATACGCAGTATTTT.